A single sample gave rise to the 20 T cell receptor beta chains below, sequenced in a study of breast tumors, draining lymph nodes, adjacent tissues. TCRdb passed the multiplex PCR reads through MiXCR, listing each CDR3 protein once. The sample holds 50,000 to 65,000 distinct CDR3 sequences, roughly 39% seen once. Sequencing was performed on breast tumor tissue. These receptor sequences come from a female donor with breast cancer. Some clones in this sample may be carry-over from other donors' samples.

The chain joins TRBV20-1 to TRBJ2-1; 15 bases agree with TRBD2. The CDR3 is 16 amino acids. V was clipped by 0 bases and J by 6 bases; unmatched bases: 3. The germline gives CDR1 DFQATT, CDR2 SNEGSKA (reference sequence). The CDR3, as DNA: TGCAGTGCTAGAGAGGGACTAGCGGGAGGTCCCAATGAGCAGTTCTTC. Translation: CSAREGLAGGPNEQFF.

Regarding this clonotype: Sequence at one end of the junction differs from germline and may be a read error. The chain links TRBV7-9 to TRBJ2-2, with a tentative D call TRBD2 (5 bases). Germline V gene sequence: CDR1 SEHNR, CDR2 FQNEAQ (reference sequence). This CDR3 is 14 amino acids long. In nucleotides, the CDR3 is TGTGCCAGCAGCCGATCGGCGAAGACCGGGAAGCTGTTTTTT. Translating it yields CASSRSAKTGKLFF.

This clonotype showed up just once. V and J are TRBV20-1 and TRBJ1-2, with 8 bases aligning to TRBD1. Trimming removed 6 bases from V and 4 bases from J; junction bases left unmatched: 7. The CDR3 spans 13 residues. Germline CDR1 DFQATT, CDR2 SNEGSKA (reference sequence). CDR3 DNA sequence: TGCAGTGCGCAGGACAGGGAAATCTATGGCTACACCTTC. The encoded protein is CSAQDREIYGYTF.

In its sample, this clonotype was seen a few times. This sequence may be a read error, since a much larger clone differs from it by one base. The V and J genes are TRBV6-4 and TRBJ2-1, with 12 bases identical to TRBD2. This CDR3 has 15 amino acids. Germline loops: CDR1 MRHNA, CDR2 SNTAGT. As DNA, the CDR3 is TGTGCCAGCAGTCACTCGACTAGCGGGAGCAATGAGCAGTTCTTC. This codes for CASSHSTSGSNEQFF.

On this clonotype: The CDR3 does not end in the conserved phenylalanine or tryptophan, so this is likely a read error. The V call is TRBV7-2, the J call TRBJ2-5; the match to TRBD1 covers 8 bases. The germline V gene has CDR1 SGHTA and CDR2 FQGNSA. V lost 4 bases to trimming and J lost 1 base; unmatched junction nucleotides: 2. This CDR3 region has 14 residues. CDR3 region: CASSSGQGQETQYL. The DNA for the CDR3 is TGTGCCAGCAGCTCAGGACAGGGCCAAGAGACCCAGTACCTC.

This clonotype was counted a few times. The chain uses TRBV5-1 and TRBJ1-1; D remains unclear. V dropped 0 bases and J dropped 1 base, with 7 bases sitting between them. This CDR3 has 14 residues. Germline V gives CDR1 SGHRS, CDR2 YFSETQ. CDR3 sequence reads: CASSLAVGNTEAFF. CDR3 nucleotides: TGCGCCAGCAGCTTGGCCGTCGGGAACACTGAAGCTTTCTTT.

V gene TRBV11-3 combines with J gene TRBJ1-1; the match to TRBD1 covers 7 bases. The CDR3 is 13 residues long. Per germline, CDR1 SGHNT and CDR2 YENEEA. With V trimmed by 6 bases and J by 5 bases, 6 bases remained unmatched. Here the CDR3 reads CASSQDRTTEAFF. The CDR3 nucleotides are TGTGCCAGCAGTCAGGACAGGACTACTGAAGCTTTCTTT.

The table lists this clonotype with many counts. The V and J genes are TRBV11-2 and TRBJ2-7; no firm D call. Trimming left V 5 bases short and J 4 bases short, with 15 bases between. The CDR3 contains 14 residues. CDR1 is SGHAT, CDR2 FQNNGV, per germline. CDR3 DNA: TGTGCCAGCAGCGCAATAATGAGGAATTACGAGCAGTACTTC. As protein: CASSAIMRNYEQYF.

This clonotype has a count of ten or more. The V and J genes are TRBV7-2 and TRBJ2-7; no definite D call. This CDR3 has 14 amino acids. Trimming left V 1 base short and J 6 bases short, with 13 bases between. The germline V gene encodes CDR1 SGHTA and CDR2 FQGNSA. Written as DNA, the CDR3 is TGTGCCAGCAGCTTAGGCGCTAGTTCAGGCGAGCAGTACTTC. Protein: CASSLGASSGEQYF.

This clonotype ranks as medium-sized. This rearrangement joins TRBV5-8 to TRBJ2-5; 8 bases line up with TRBD1. This CDR3 comprises 14 residues. V lost 3 bases and J lost 2; bases outside the gene matches: 3. Per the germline V gene, CDR1 is SGHTS and CDR2 is YDEGEE. CDR3 DNA: TGTGCCAGCAGCTACAGGACAGGGCAAGAGACCCAGTACTTC. Residues: CASSYRTGQETQYF.

Note on this clonotype: Given a much more abundant clone one base away, this may be a read error. The final CDR3 position lacks the conserved phenylalanine or tryptophan, pointing to a likely read error. This chain joins TRBV9 and TRBJ1-1; D is unresolved. CDR1 is SGDLS, CDR2 YYNGEE, per germline. The germline V and J ends were trimmed by 0 bases and 6 bases, with 9 bases remaining between them. CDR3 length: 13 amino acids. CDR3 sequence: CASSVGAGSEAFS. The CDR3 DNA reads as TGTGCCAGCAGCGTAGGGGCGGGATCTGAAGCTTTCTCT.

This clonotype was recorded a few times. The chain links TRBV12-3 or TRBV12-4 to TRBJ2-7, with a possible D match to TRBD1 (5 bases). V was pared by 5 bases and J by 7 bases, with 18 bases between. The CDR3 is 14 residues long. CDR3 protein: CASSAGPPRNEQYF. The CDR3 DNA reads TGTGCCAGCAGTGCAGGGCCACCCCGAAATGAGCAGTACTTC.

This clonotype was counted a few times. This sequence joins TRBV3-1 and TRBJ1-1; perhaps TRBD1 as D (5 bases). Germline-derived CDR1 and CDR2 are LGHDT and YNNKEL (reference sequence). The CDR3 runs to 14 residues. The V and J ends lost 1 base and 7 bases respectively, with 13 bases between them. The CDR3 loop is CASSQGGDPFEAFF. The CDR3 bases are TGTGCCAGCAGCCAAGGAGGGGACCCTTTTGAAGCTTTCTTT.

V and J are TRBV29-1 and TRBJ2-3, with 8 bases lining up with TRBD2. The CDR3 covers 15 residues. Losses at the gene ends were 0 bases for V and 6 bases for J; bases not matched to a gene: 8. The germline V gene has CDR1 SQVTM and CDR2 ANQGSEA. Here the CDR3 reads CSVEDRVAGSDTQYF. As DNA, the CDR3 is TGCAGCGTTGAAGACCGGGTAGCGGGATCTGATACGCAGTATTTT.

This clonotype is medium-sized within its sample. This chain uses TRBV4-2 with TRBJ2-5; TRBD1 matches 11 bases. V lost 2 bases to trimming and J lost 4 bases; unmatched junction nucleotides: 6. The CDR3 extends over 16 amino acids. Looked up from germline, CDR1 is LGHNA and CDR2 is YNFKEQ. CDR3 protein: CASSQWGQGVGETQYF. The CDR3 DNA sequence: TGTGCCAGCAGCCAATGGGGACAGGGGGTCGGAGAGACCCAGTACTTC.

This clonotype showed up many times. This chain links TRBV6-6 with TRBJ2-1; the match to TRBD2 covers 10 bases. Germline CDR1 reads MNHNY; CDR2 reads SVGAGI (reference sequence). V gave up 6 bases and J gave up 15 bases; unmatched junction bases: 17. The CDR3 loop spans 15 amino acids. This CDR3 reads CASSQIEREGLDRFF. The CDR3 DNA follows: TGTGCCAGCAGCCAGATCGAGCGGGAGGGTCTGGACCGGTTCTTC.

As concerns this clonotype: A read error may explain this, as a much larger clone is one base away. This rearrangement joins TRBV6-2 or TRBV6-3 to TRBJ2-1, with D perhaps matching TRBD1 or TRBD2 (6 bases each). The CDR3 totals 12 residues. CDR1 is MNHEY and CDR2 is SVGEGT in the germline V gene. The CDR3 nucleotides are TGTGCCAGCAAAGCCGGGGGCTATGAGCAGCTCTTC. It is translated as CASKAGGYEQLF.

Points on this clonotype: At one end, the junction sequence differs from germline, possibly due to a read error. The chain links TRBV7-2 to TRBJ2-7; 7 bases line up with TRBD1. This CDR3 comprises 16 residues. The germline V gene has CDR1 SGHTA and CDR2 FQGNSA. As DNA, the CDR3 is TGTGCCGGCAGCCAAGATTCGAACAGGGGCGGCTACGAGCAGTACTTC. Translated, it gives CAGSQDSNRGGYEQYF.

Note on this clonotype: The junction differs from germline at one of its ends, possibly a read error. The V gene is TRBV9, the J gene TRBJ1-2, with D tentatively TRBD1 (6 bases). Germline loops: CDR1 SGDLS, CDR2 YYNGEE. The CDR3 runs to 20 residues. CDR3 amino acids: CASSVGDSTGYFSSNYGYAF. The CDR3 bases are TGTGCCAGCAGCGTAGGAGATTCGACAGGCTATTTTTCTTCTAACTATGGCTACGCCTTC.

This rearrangement joins TRBV2 to TRBJ2-7; no firm D call. Trimming shortened V by 5 bases and J by 13 bases, and 21 bases separated the two germline ends. The V gene's germline CDR1 is SNHLY and CDR2 FYNNEI. This CDR3 is 13 amino acids long. CDR3 residues: CASSLQTLPGQYF. CDR3 DNA sequence: TGTGCCAGCAGTCTTCAGACGCTCCCCGGGCAATACTTC.